The rows below give T cell receptor beta chains drawn from one sample of a study of glioma-infiltrating T cells. TCRdb re-called the multiplex PCR reads through MiXCR, storing one row per CDR3 protein. The sample has 150,000 to 200,000 distinct CDR3 sequences; about 46% are singletons. The sequencing sample was made of glioma tissue, nonneoplastic brain tissue, or PBMCs (not recorded which). The source of these receptors is a human donor with low-grade glioma or glioblastoma, undergoing nonglioma brain surgery, or in good health (not recorded which). Each CDR3 is given with its conserved first and last residue. Clone size appears in some rows only: once, few, many, or a class for an expanded clone.

J: TRBJ2-7; V: TRBV28; size: many; CDR3: CASRPGTVSREQYF
J: TRBJ2-7; V: TRBV6-2/TRBV6-3; size: -; CDR3: CASSSYRGRSIAGSYEQYF
J: TRBJ2-1; V: TRBV19; size: -; CDR3: CASSRTGGKDFYNEQFF
J: TRBJ1-1; V: TRBV10-3; size: once; CDR3: CAIRNYHTESFF
J: TRBJ2-1; V: TRBV28; size: many; CDR3: CASITRLAGSSYNEQFF
J: -; V: TRBV7-2; size: -; CDR3: CASSLVGTSGSHEQYF
J: TRBJ1-6; V: TRBV28; size: -; CDR3: CASSLHVGAYNSPLHF
J: TRBJ2-7; V: TRBV7-9; size: once; CDR3: CASSACYEQYF
J: TRBJ1-2; V: TRBV28; size: -; CDR3: CASRHQCEGYTF
J: TRBJ2-1; V: TRBV7-2; size: -; CDR3: CASSLAGGSHNEQFF
J: TRBJ2-1; V: TRBV5-5; size: -; CDR3: CASSLGVGNYNEQFF
J: TRBJ2-7; V: TRBV6-1; size: many; CDR3: CASRTARDAFYEQYF